The text below deals with one T cell receptor beta chain. A much larger clone differs from this one at a single base, so this may be a read error. This sample stems from a study of molecular identifiers for immune sequencing clone quantification. Germline CDR1 reads MGHRA; CDR2 reads YSYEKL. The CDR3 runs 13 residues. TCRdb reprocessed the PCR reads via MiXCR and lists one record per CDR3 protein. The sample yields more than 550,000 distinct CDR3 sequences, 25% seen once. Sequencing input: naive CD8+ T cells from blood, with Jurkat cell RNA spiked in. Subset noted: FACS-sorted CD8+CD4-CCR7+CD45RA+ naive T cells. This TCR came from a human donor in good health. Some libraries in this study had Jurkat cell RNA spiked in. This chain connects TRBV4-1 to TRBJ2-1, with 8 bases matching TRBD2. The CDR3 bases are TGCGCCAGCAGCCAAGGAGAGCGGGAGTGGCAGTTGTTC. It yields the protein CASSQGEREWQLF.